The 26 T cell receptor beta chains presented below share a single source sample, sequenced in a study of shared clonotypes between healthy human individuals. The repertoire was sequenced with immunoSEQ multiplex PCR; TCRdb's copy has only in-frame clones and lacks some. The data contain 2 million to 2.5 million clones, approximately 94% of them seen just once; the ten biggest clones take up about 1.8%. In the naive CD8 group, cells lacked CD45RO and were positively selected for CCR7, so terminally differentiated effector memory CD45RA+ cells were left out. The sequenced sample was naive CD8+ T cells from PBMCs. The receptors were gathered from a man aged 18 to 30 in good health. Some clones in this sample may be carry-over from other donors' samples.

This clone was recorded a few times. The chain uses TRBV7-7 and TRBJ2-2, with 11 bases lining up with TRBD2. The CDR3 consists of 15 residues. Trimming removed 5 bases from V and 8 bases from J; junction bases left unmatched: 7. Germline CDR1 SSHAT, CDR2 FNYEAQ (reference sequence). CDR3 region: CASSQLAGGRGELFF. The CDR3 region has the DNA TGTGCCAGCAGCCAGCTAGCGGGAGGACGAGGGGAGCTGTTTTTT.

The V gene is TRBV5-5, the J gene TRBJ1-1; D perhaps matches TRBD1 (6 bases). The germline V gene encodes CDR1 SGHKS and CDR2 YYEKEE (reference sequence). V lost 3 bases and J 6 bases, leaving 24 bases between the germline ends. The CDR3 covers 17 residues. The CDR3, as DNA: TGTGCCAGCAGCTGGATGCCGGACAGCCCGCCGAGCGCTGAAGCTTTCTTT. Translating gives CASSWMPDSPPSAEAFF.

This chain links TRBV28 with TRBJ2-1; TRBD2 matches at 10 bases. Germline values: CDR1 MDHEN, CDR2 SYDVKM. This CDR3 comprises 17 residues. The ends lost 2 bases at V and 3 bases at J; junction bases unmatched: 7. For the CDR3, the DNA is TGTGCCAGCAGTTTAAGTCTAGCGGGAGAGCACTACAATGAGCAGTTCTTC. Translating it yields CASSLSLAGEHYNEQFF.

About this clone itself: Other DNA sequences in the same sample also yield this CDR3. This rearrangement joins TRBV9 to TRBJ2-3; perhaps TRBD2 as D (6 bases). Germline V CDR1 and CDR2: SGDLS, YYNGEE. Trimming took off 0 bases at V and 5 bases at J, with 7 bases between the two ends. The CDR3 is made up of 13 amino acids. The CDR3 loop reads CASSVGLGDTQYF. CDR3 DNA sequence: TGTGCCAGCAGCGTAGGACTAGGAGATACGCAGTATTTT.

This chain connects TRBV11-2 to TRBJ1-5, with TRBD1 identical over 9 bases. Germline CDR1 is SGHAT and CDR2 is FQNNGV. After removal of 5 bases from V and 0 bases from J, the junction contained 11 bases not matched to a gene. This CDR3 is built from 18 residues. This CDR3 is CASSPGQGMLYSNQPQHF. For the CDR3, the DNA is TGTGCCAGCAGCCCGGGACAGGGAATGCTCTATAGCAATCAGCCCCAGCATTTT.

The chain uses TRBV28 and TRBJ1-2, with D hard to call. The CDR3 loop spans 15 amino acids. Germline CDR1 and CDR2: MDHEN and SYDVKM. Trimming stripped 1 base from V and 4 bases from J, with 13 bases between. Here the CDR3 reads CASSLSPSYTYGYTF. The CDR3 DNA sequence: TGTGCCAGCAGTTTATCCCCCAGCTATACCTATGGCTACACCTTC.

The V gene is TRBV14, the J gene TRBJ1-2; D remains ambiguous. Deletions cut 2 bases from V and 5 bases from J, with 9 bases between. The CDR3 consists of 13 residues. Per germline, CDR1 SGHDN and CDR2 FVKESK. CDR3 in DNA: TGTGCCAGCAGCCAACCAGGAGCTTATGGCTACACCTTC. Its translation is CASSQPGAYGYTF.

The chain couples TRBV6-1 to TRBJ1-5; no clear D gene. V was clipped by 2 bases and J by 5 bases, with 7 bases between them. The CDR3 covers 13 residues. Looked up from germline, CDR1 is MNHNS and CDR2 is SASEGT. The CDR3 DNA is TGTGCCAGCAGTGAATCCCCACATCAGCCCCAGCATTTT. Translating gives CASSESPHQPQHF.

V and J are TRBV7-9 and TRBJ2-5, with 10 bases lining up with TRBD1. J was trimmed by 5 bases and V by 5 bases; bases with no gene match: 8. The CDR3 covers 15 residues. Looked up from germline, CDR1 is SEHNR and CDR2 is FQNEAQ (reference sequence). The CDR3 DNA sequence: TGTGCCAGCAGCCTCGACAGGGGGCCAGCGGAGACCCAGTACTTC. Translated: CASSLDRGPAETQYF.

V usage is TRBV5-6 and J usage is TRBJ2-2; D gene ambiguous. Germline V CDR1 and CDR2: SGHDT, YYEEEE. The CDR3 sequence is 15 residues long. Trimming stripped 4 bases from V and 0 bases from J, with 10 bases between. CDR3 nucleotide sequence: TGTGCCAGCAGCCCGCTGTATCCGAACACCGGGGAGCTGTTTTTT. Encoded protein: CASSPLYPNTGELFF.

The rearrangement uses TRBV11-2 and TRBJ2-7, with 7 bases matching TRBD1. V gave up 4 bases and J gave up 5 bases; unmatched junction bases: 17. This CDR3 contains 17 residues. Germline CDR1 reads SGHAT; CDR2 reads FQNNGV. Written as DNA, the CDR3 is TGTGCCAGCAGCTCAGGCACTCTGGGGACAGCTTTCGACGAGCAGTACTTC. Amino acid sequence: CASSSGTLGTAFDEQYF.

The genes are TRBV11-2 and TRBJ2-5; D gene ambiguous. V shed 3 bases and J shed 1 base, with 12 bases lying between them. Germline-derived CDR1 and CDR2 are SGHAT and FQNNGV. The CDR3 runs to 15 residues. CDR3 coding DNA: TGTGCCAGCAGCTTGATTCTCGCAGGCCAAGAGACCCAGTACTTC. This encodes CASSLILAGQETQYF.

The gene calls are TRBV30 and TRBJ2-1, with 10 bases that match TRBD1. V was pared by 8 bases and J by 10 bases, with 14 bases of the junction left unmatched. Germline V lookup: CDR1 GTSNPN, CDR2 SVGIG (reference sequence). The CDR3 extends over 14 amino acids. This CDR3 reads CAQHPGTGVTEQFF. For the CDR3, the DNA is TGTGCCCAACACCCAGGGACAGGGGTCACCGAGCAGTTCTTC.

As concerns this clone: Other nucleotide sequences from this sample produce the same CDR3. The DNA for the CDR3 is TGTGCCTGGAGCACAGGGATCTCCTACGAGCAGTACTTC. It is translated as CAWSTGISYEQYF. J is TRBJ2-7 and V is TRBV30; perhaps TRBD1 as D (6 bases). V lost 3 bases and J 0 bases, leaving 9 bases between the germline ends. The CDR3 is 13 amino acids. Germline CDR1 GTSNPN, CDR2 SVGIG (reference sequence).

The rearrangement joins TRBV6-5 to TRBJ2-3; TRBD2 agrees at 7 bases. Trimming cost V 6 bases and J 7 bases; bases outside gene matches: 13. Germline V gene sequence: CDR1 MNHEY, CDR2 SVGAGI. This CDR3 comprises 15 residues. The CDR3 DNA reads as TGTGCCAGCAGGAGGTATAGCGGGCCCACGAATACGCAGTATTTT. It specifies CASRRYSGPTNTQYF.

The rearrangement uses TRBV4-2 and TRBJ2-7, with a possible D match to TRBD2 (6 bases). The CDR3 extends over 16 amino acids. V was shortened by 1 base and J by 2 bases, with 15 bases between the two germline ends. Germline-derived CDR1 and CDR2 are LGHNA and YNFKEQ. The CDR3 DNA sequence: TGTGCCAGCAGCCAAGGGGCGAGCGGGCTCCCCTACGAGCAGTACTTC. It yields the protein CASSQGASGLPYEQYF.

V and J are TRBV5-1 and TRBJ2-1; no firm D call. The CDR3 extends over 11 amino acids. Germline V gene sequence: CDR1 SGHRS, CDR2 YFSETQ. The V end lost 0 bases, the J end lost 9 bases, and 4 bases lay between the germline ends. CDR3 DNA sequence: TGCGCCAGCAGCTTGGGCAGTGAGCAGTTCTTC. Translation gives CASSLGSEQFF.

The V call is TRBV18, the J call TRBJ1-2; D uncertain. The CDR3 is 13 residues long. The V end lost 6 bases, the J end lost 7 bases, and 15 bases lay between the germline ends. Germline V gives CDR1 KGHSH, CDR2 LQKENI. CDR3 sequence reads: CASSFLGEPGYTF. CDR3 coding DNA: TGTGCCAGCTCTTTCCTCGGGGAACCTGGCTACACCTTC.

The rearrangement uses TRBV28 and TRBJ1-3; D is undetermined. The V gene lost 4 bases and the J gene lost 14 bases, with 18 bases spanning the gap. CDR3 size: 13 residues. Germline V CDR1 and CDR2: MDHEN, SYDVKM. Here the CDR3 DNA reads TGTGCCAGCAGTTCTTTTAGGCAGCCTCGCCTATATTTT. Translating gives CASSSFRQPRLYF.

The chain links TRBV28 to TRBJ2-7; D is unclear. The CDR3 contains 15 residues. Germline V gene lookup returns CDR1 MDHEN and CDR2 SYDVKM. Trimming pared 2 bases from V and 3 bases from J, leaving 14 bases between. Written as DNA, the CDR3 is TGTGCCAGCAGTTTAGTTGGTGGGCAGTTCTACGAGCAGTACTTC. Translating it yields CASSLVGGQFYEQYF.

This clone was seen only once. The J gene is TRBJ2-7, the V gene TRBV15, with 8 bases fitting TRBD2. Germline V CDR1 and CDR2: LNHNV, YYDKDF (reference sequence). CDR3 length equals 15 residues. V was clipped by 0 bases and J by 0 bases; unmatched bases: 1. CDR3 bases: TGTGCCACCAGCAGAGAGGGACTAGACTCCTACGAGCAGTACTTC. This sequence encodes CATSREGLDSYEQYF.

This chain joins TRBV5-4 and TRBJ1-1; 7 bases align to TRBD1. CDR1 is SGHNT and CDR2 is YYREEE in the germline V gene (reference sequence). The junction had 5 bases not matched to a gene; V was cut back by 0 bases and J by 0 bases. This CDR3 spans 16 amino acids. CDR3 bases: TGTGCCAGCAGCTTGGAACTAAGGGGGCTGAACACTGAAGCTTTCTTT. Translation: CASSLELRGLNTEAFF.

The chain joins TRBV11-1 to TRBJ1-2; D ambiguous. The CDR3 is 14 amino acids. Between the trimmed V and J ends, which lost 5 bases and 1 base, there was a span of 11 bases. Germline V CDR1 and CDR2: SGHAT, FQDESV (reference sequence). CDR3 amino acids: CASSPVQDNYGYTF. The CDR3 DNA reads as TGTGCCAGCAGCCCAGTCCAGGATAACTATGGCTACACCTTC.

The chain links TRBV6-5 to TRBJ1-1, with 7 nucleotides matching TRBD1. CDR3 size: 15 residues. The germline V gene has CDR1 MNHEY and CDR2 SVGAGI. The V gene end was trimmed by 6 bases and the J gene end by 1 base; junction bases not matched to a gene: 8. The CDR3 DNA sequence: TGTGCCAGCAGCCCGGGACAGCTTAAGAACACTGAAGCTTTCTTT. Its protein product is CASSPGQLKNTEAFF.

This chain joins TRBV29-1 and TRBJ1-1; D is possibly TRBD1 (5 bases). This CDR3 spans 11 amino acids. In germline, CDR1 is SQVTM, CDR2 ANQGSEA. Trimming removed 7 bases at V and 7 bases at J, with 13 bases between. CDR3 sequence: CSGGRDLEAFF. CDR3 sequence (DNA): TGCAGCGGTGGACGGGACCTTGAAGCTTTCTTT.

This clone occurred once. The chain combines TRBV7-9 with TRBJ2-5; a weak D match, TRBD2 (5 bases). TRBJ2-7 explains the end of the DNA better; the J call may be wrong. This CDR3 region has 14 residues. The germline CDR1 and CDR2 sequences are SEHNR and FQNEAQ (reference sequence). The CDR3 spells CASSLTTRAHEQYF. The CDR3 coding sequence is TGTGCCAGCAGCTTAACCACTAGGGCGCACGAGCAGTACTTC.